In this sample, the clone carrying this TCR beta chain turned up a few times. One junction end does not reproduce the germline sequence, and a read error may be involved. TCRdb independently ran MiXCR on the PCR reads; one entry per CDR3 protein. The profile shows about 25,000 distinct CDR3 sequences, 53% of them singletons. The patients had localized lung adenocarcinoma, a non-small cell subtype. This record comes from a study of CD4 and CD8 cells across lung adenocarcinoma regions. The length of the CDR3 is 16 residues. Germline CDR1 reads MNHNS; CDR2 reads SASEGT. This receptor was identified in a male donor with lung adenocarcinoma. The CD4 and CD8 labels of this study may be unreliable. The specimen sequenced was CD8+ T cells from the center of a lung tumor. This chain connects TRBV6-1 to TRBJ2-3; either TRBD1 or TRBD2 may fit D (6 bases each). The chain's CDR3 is CASRGAGTGDRETQYF. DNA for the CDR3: TGTGCCAGCAGGGGGGCCGGGACCGGGGACCGGGAGACCCAGTACTTT.